A single sample gave rise to the 21 T cell receptor beta chains below, sequenced in a study of beta chain features in type 1 diabetes. Study-level findings and limits: Shorter TCRB CDR3s, moderately but significantly so, marked every one of the four CD4+ subsets in Type 1 diabetes patients.

These receptors' targets are unknown. TCRB transcripts that were expressed got sequenced, as all of the isolated RNA had been reverse transcribed. Measured with immunoSEQ multiplex PCR; TCRdb has only the in-frame clones, and not every one. The table has about 650,000 clones, around 12% seen once. What was sequenced was naive CD4+ T cells from blood. The receptors here all came from a man younger than 40 with type 1 diabetes.

This clone was found many times. The V gene is TRBV7-9, the J gene TRBJ2-1, with a weak D call TRBD2 (6 bases). Germline assignment: CDR1 SEHNR and CDR2 FQNEAQ (reference sequence). The CDR3 loop spans 11 amino acids. V was clipped by 6 bases and J by 7 bases, with 7 bases between them. CDR3 nucleotides: TGTGCCAGCAGGGAGGGGAATGAGCAGTTCTTC. Encoded protein: CASREGNEQFF.

This clone was recorded a few times. The chain links TRBV27 to TRBJ2-7; no firm D call. Trimming cost V 6 bases and J 0 bases, with 9 bases left between them. The CDR3 has 13 residues. Germline lookup yields CDR1 MNHEY and CDR2 SMNVEV (reference sequence). CDR3 sequence: CASRQQSSYEQYF. The CDR3 nucleotides are TGTGCCAGCAGGCAACAGAGCTCCTACGAGCAGTACTTC.

The gene calls are TRBV28 and TRBJ1-2; D call uncertain. This CDR3 spans 11 amino acids. CDR1 MDHEN and CDR2 SYDVKM come from the germline V gene. The V gene lost 8 bases and the J gene lost 5 bases, with 9 bases spanning the gap. Here the CDR3 DNA reads TGTGCCAGCCACAGCCAATATGGCTACACCTTC. This encodes CASHSQYGYTF.

This chain joins TRBV5-6 and TRBJ1-1; D is undetermined. The V end lost 1 base, the J end lost 3 bases, and 13 bases lay between the germline ends. The CDR3 extends over 15 amino acids. Germline CDR1 SGHDT, CDR2 YYEEEE. The CDR3 region is CASSLWAAGHTEAFF. The CDR3 DNA reads as TGTGCCAGCAGCTTGTGGGCGGCCGGGCACACTGAAGCTTTCTTT.

The chain carries TRBV4-3 and TRBJ1-3, with D unclear. Trimming pared 4 bases from V and 7 bases from J, leaving 14 bases between. The CDR3 length is 14 residues. Per the germline V gene, CDR1 is LGHNA and CDR2 is YSLEER. DNA of the CDR3: TGCGCCAGCAGCCCGAGTAGCTCTTCGAACACCATATATTTT. This gives the protein CASSPSSSSNTIYF.

This clone was seen only a few times. V gene TRBV7-9 combines with J gene TRBJ1-3, with D hard to call. This CDR3 comprises 17 residues. CDR1 is SEHNR and CDR2 is FQNEAQ in the germline V gene (reference sequence). V was cut by 5 bases and J by 0 bases, with 17 bases left in between. This CDR3 reads CASSHSRTVLSGNTIYF. For the CDR3, the DNA is TGTGCCAGCAGCCACTCCCGGACGGTTCTCTCTGGAAACACCATATATTTT.

The gene calls are TRBV11-3 and TRBJ2-1; D remains unclear. Trimming cost V 5 bases and J 9 bases, with 17 bases left between them. The CDR3 spans 14 residues. CDR1 is SGHNT and CDR2 is YENEEA in the germline V gene. CDR3 sequence reads: CASSPPGVQGEQFF. The CDR3 DNA follows: TGTGCCAGCAGCCCGCCCGGTGTGCAAGGTGAGCAGTTCTTC.

This chain joins TRBV28 and TRBJ2-1, with 9 bases identical to TRBD2. The CDR3 spans 15 residues. The V gene's germline CDR1 is MDHEN and CDR2 SYDVKM. The V and J ends lost 6 bases and 4 bases, in that order; junction bases with no gene match: 7. The CDR3 protein is CASRDQRGAYNEQFF. In nucleotides, the CDR3 is TGTGCCAGCAGAGACCAGCGGGGGGCTTACAATGAGCAGTTCTTC. Drawing the rest from reference TRBV28 and TRBJ2-1, the complete variable domain is DVKVTQSSRYLVKRTGEKVFLECVQDMDHENMFWYRQDPGLGLRLIYFSYDVKMKEKGDIPEGYSVSREKKERFSLILESASTNQTSMYLCASRDQRGAYNEQFFGPGTRLTVL.

This chain links TRBV7-6 with TRBJ2-7; D gene ambiguous. The CDR3 covers 14 residues. V was trimmed by 5 bases and J by 4 bases, leaving 15 bases between them. Germline lookup yields CDR1 SGHVS and CDR2 FNYEAQ. For the CDR3, the DNA is TGTGCCAGCAGCCCCCCCCAATGTACTTACGAGCAGTACTTC. This gives the protein CASSPPQCTYEQYF.

This clone has more than one count but fewer than ten. The chain employs TRBV6-5 and TRBJ2-7, with TRBD1 identical over 9 bases. The CDR3 is 11 residues long. With V trimmed by 10 bases and J by 7 bases, 5 bases remained unmatched. Germline V gene lookup returns CDR1 MNHEY and CDR2 SVGAGI. CDR3 region: CATGTGREQYF. CDR3 DNA sequence: TGTGCCACCGGGACAGGGCGGGAGCAGTACTTC.

The chain has TRBV7-8 and TRBJ2-1; D possibly corresponds to TRBD2 (5 bases). This CDR3 has 15 residues. V lost 1 base, J lost 6 bases, and 13 bases lay in between. Germline assignment: CDR1 SGHVS and CDR2 FQNEAQ. The CDR3 DNA follows: TGTGCCAGCAGCTTAGACCCCGGACTTATCAATGAGCAGTTCTTC. Translated: CASSLDPGLINEQFF.

This chain uses TRBV27 with TRBJ2-7; tentatively, D is TRBD2 (6 bases). Germline CDR1 and CDR2: MNHEY and SMNVEV (reference sequence). The CDR3 runs 15 residues. Trimming removed 5 bases at V and 2 bases at J, with 16 bases between. As DNA, the CDR3 is TGTGCCAGCAGTGCCCCGGGACTGGGGACCTACGAGCAGTACTTC. Amino acid sequence: CASSAPGLGTYEQYF.

As concerns this clone: The sample carries other DNA sequences with the same CDR3. The rearrangement uses TRBV9 and TRBJ2-3; D possibly corresponds to TRBD1 (5 bases). Trimming removed 0 bases at V and 0 bases at J, with 8 bases between. The CDR3 sequence is 15 residues long. Germline lookup yields CDR1 SGDLS and CDR2 YYNGEE. DNA for the CDR3: TGTGCCAGCAGCGTAGCTGGGGCTAGCACAGATACGCAGTATTTT. Its protein product is CASSVAGASTDTQYF.

The chain uses TRBV25-1 and TRBJ2-1, with 7 bases identical to TRBD1. The CDR3 is 15 residues long. The germline V gene encodes CDR1 MGHDK and CDR2 SYGVNS. The trim removed 3 bases at V and 1 base at J, leaving 3 bases unmatched. This CDR3 is CASSESDRSYNEQFF. The CDR3 region has the DNA TGTGCCAGCAGTGAGTCGGACAGGTCCTACAATGAGCAGTTCTTC.

The chain recombines TRBV19 with TRBJ1-2, with a tentative D call TRBD1 (5 bases). Germline lookup yields CDR1 LNHDA and CDR2 SQIVND (reference sequence). V lost 4 bases and J 4 bases, leaving 7 bases between the germline ends. The CDR3 is made up of 12 amino acids. The DNA for the CDR3 is TGTGCCAGTAGTAGTCAGGGCTATGGCTACACCTTC. Residues: CASSSQGYGYTF.

The chain links TRBV29-1 to TRBJ1-5; no clear D gene. Germline assignment: CDR1 SQVTM and CDR2 ANQGSEA. CDR3 length: 12 residues. Trimming removed 4 bases from V and 5 bases from J, with 9 bases in between. In DNA form, the CDR3 reads TGCAGCGTTGGAGAAATCGATCAGCCCCAGCATTTT. Its translation: CSVGEIDQPQHF.

A few counts support this clone. The chain carries TRBV29-1 and TRBJ2-7, with a tentative D call TRBD1 (6 bases). The CDR3 length is 11 residues. The V gene's germline CDR1 is SQVTM and CDR2 ANQGSEA. V lost 5 bases and J 2 bases, leaving 7 bases between the germline ends. The CDR3 DNA follows: TGCAGCGTTCGGGACACCTACGAGCAGTACTTC. It translates to CSVRDTYEQYF.

As for this clone: The junction shows a germline mismatch at one end, possibly a read error. The V and J genes are TRBV7-2 and TRBJ2-3; 10 nucleotides match TRBD2. Per the germline V gene, CDR1 is SGHTA and CDR2 is FQGNSA. The CDR3 sequence is 13 residues long. In DNA, the CDR3 is TGTGCCAGCAGCAATAGGGCTAGCGGGGGCAACAATTTT. Amino acids: CASSNRASGGNNF.

This clone came up a few times. The genes are TRBV7-9 and TRBJ2-7; a weak D match, TRBD1 (5 bases). Germline values: CDR1 SEHNR, CDR2 FQNEAQ (reference sequence). The V end was cut by 2 bases, the J end by 2 bases, with 10 bases between. The CDR3 has 14 residues. DNA for the CDR3: TGTGCCAGCAGCTTACCAGGGCTAGCCTACGAGCAGTACTTC. It translates to CASSLPGLAYEQYF. Full variable domain (missing parts from reference TRBV7-9 and TRBJ2-7): DTGVSQNPRHKITKRGQNVTFRCDPISEHNRLYWYRQTLGQGPEFLTYFQNEAQLEKSRLLSDRFSAERPKGSFSTLEIQRTEQGDSAMYLCASSLPGLAYEQYFGPGTRLTVT.

This clone has only a few counts. J is TRBJ2-1 and V is TRBV9, with D perhaps matching TRBD1 or TRBD2 (5 bases each). Germline CDR1 is SGDLS and CDR2 is YYNGEE. The V end was cut by 0 bases, the J end by 4 bases, with 23 bases between. The CDR3 extends over 19 amino acids. In nucleotides, the CDR3 is TGTGCCAGCAGCGTAGAGGGCCGGCGAGGGGCTTCGTTGTACAATGAGCAGTTCTTC. It translates to CASSVEGRRGASLYNEQFF.

J is TRBJ1-5 and V is TRBV12-2; the table's D call, TRBD1, was not checked against the DNA. TRBV12-2 is a pseudogene. The CDR3 contains 14 residues. The DNA of the CDR3 is TGTGCAAGTCGCCCAGGGTGGAGCAATCAGCCCCAGCATTTT. It is translated as CASRPGWSNQPQHF.